This entry is about one TCR beta chain. Distinct nucleotide sequences in the sample also encode this CDR3. This sample is part of a study of OX40 agonist ivuxolimab in advanced cancers. Overall study context: Among those treated, three patients had partial responses, one with hepatocellular carcinoma and two with cutaneous melanoma.

V gave up 0 bases and J gave up 1 base; unmatched junction bases: 3. Germline V gene data show CDR1 as SGHRS and CDR2 as YFSETQ. The CDR3 contains 16 residues. The table came from immunoSEQ multiplex PCR; TCRdb's copy has only in-frame clones and leaves some out. This table has more than 100,000 clones, approximately 90% appearing once. The source material was CD4+ or CD8+ T cells sorted from blood, sampled in a trial of the OX40 agonist ivuxolimab. V is TRBV5-1 and J is TRBJ1-1, with 10 bases matching TRBD1. The source of this sequence is an adult with an advanced solid tumor such as melanoma, head and neck, liver or kidney cancer. CDR3 loop: CASSLGTGGANTEAFF. The CDR3, as DNA: TGCGCCAGCAGCTTGGGGACAGGGGGAGCGAACACTGAAGCTTTCTTT.